This T cell receptor beta chain was recorded in a study of blood T cells in healthy people across ages. The use of a sample-barcoded 5' primer and a J-beta primer mix characterized a second PCR of 7 to 11 cycles. TCRdb recomputed calls from the 5' RACE reads with MiXCR, one row per CDR3 protein. This sample carries around 1.5 million distinct CDR3 sequences, 55% to 75% of them seen once, and the ten largest clones take 6.7%. Germline lookup yields CDR1 MNHEY and CDR2 SVGEGT. V dropped 6 bases and J dropped 4; count of bases not matched to a gene: 9. The CDR3 is made up of 16 amino acids. The sequence was obtained from a young man in good health. The sample taken for sequencing was blood. V gene TRBV6-2 or TRBV6-3 combines with J gene TRBJ1-5; TRBD1 aligns across 10 bases. The CDR3 loop is CASRPRGTGENQPQHF. The CDR3 DNA is TGTGCCAGCAGACCCAGAGGGACAGGGGAAAATCAGCCCCAGCATTTT.